The entry that follows covers one TCR beta chain sequence. The protocol was immunoSEQ multiplex PCR, while the TCRdb copy is restricted to in-frame clones and leaves out a portion. The table has some 460,000 clones, 80% to 90% seen once. Per germline, CDR1 MGHRA and CDR2 YSYEKL. Losses at the gene ends were 1 base for V and 1 base for J; bases not matched to a gene: 6. The CDR3 sequence is 17 residues long. Treatment denoted: about 20 received Ad26.COV2.S at low or high dose, single or two shots; 5 received placebo; per-sample allocation not given. Material that was analyzed had been drawn on day 63 after the first vaccine or placebo injection. What was given as vaccine was an Ad26 vector encoding Wuhan-strain SARS-CoV-2 spike. This specimen belongs to a study of Ad26.COV2.S vaccination and SARS-CoV-2 variants. At the level of the study: In the study, Ad26.COV2.S was injected intramuscularly once, or twice 56 days apart.

The sample was peripheral blood, taken in a trial of Ad26.COV2.S vaccine versus placebo. V usage is TRBV4-1 and J usage is TRBJ2-5; 10 nucleotides line up with TRBD2. The receptor was derived from a person between 18 and 65 years old who received the Ad26.COV2.S COVID-19 vaccine or a placebo. Here the CDR3 DNA reads TGCGCCAGCAGCCAAGCGGCTAGCGGGGGCCCCCAAGAGACCCAGTACTTC. This codes for CASSQAASGGPQETQYF.